The present T cell receptor (beta chain) was sequenced within a study of cytomegalovirus exposure and HLA in healthy donors. Study context: A previous analysis identified 95 million to 130 million unique TCR beta sequences derived from 180 million or so T cells. Findings and limits, study-wide: Later analysis suggested links between common viral pathogens and several top significant clusters. A missense variant in DCLRE1C was later tied to TCR beta V- and J-gene trimming.

This clone was seen just once. What it binds is not known. Primers for the PCR totalled 60 Vbeta and 13 Jbeta. Clones were read by immunoSEQ multiplex PCR, and TCRdb kept only the in-frame ones, dropping some. This table has about 18,000 clones, roughly 70% appearing once. Trimming cost V 1 base and J 4 bases; bases outside gene matches: 3. The CDR3 is 15 amino acids. CDR1 and CDR2 (germline): SGHNT, YENEEA. When sampled, the donors appeared nominally healthy, though they likely had unrecorded immune exposures. The sequencing sample was made of PBMCs. The V call is TRBV11-3, the J call TRBJ2-1, with 8 bases aligning to TRBD2. This receptor was taken from a man between 18 and 35 years old in good health and CMV-seronegative. The CDR3: CASSLGLAGYNEQFF. The CDR3 DNA follows: TGTGCCAGCAGCTTAGGATTAGCGGGATACAATGAGCAGTTCTTC.